Following are 23 T cell receptor beta chains from one sample sequenced in a study of T cells in Graves' hyperthyroidism and ophthalmopathy. RNA transcripts served as the template for amplifying TCR beta CDR3 regions. The TCR CDR3 was amplified in a first-round RT-PCR using the HTBI primer set. TCRdb re-called the multiplex PCR reads through MiXCR, storing one row per CDR3 protein. The table lists approximately 490,000 distinct CDR3 sequences, around a fifth of them singletons. The specimen was blood. The receptors originated from a woman in her 70s with Graves' ophthalmopathy.

The rearrangement uses TRBV29-1 and TRBJ2-1, with 9 bases that match TRBD2. CDR3 length: 19 amino acids. V gave up 6 bases and J gave up 6 bases; unmatched junction bases: 24. Germline V gives CDR1 SQVTM, CDR2 ANQGSEA. This chain's CDR3 is CSVVSVAGSAGGGGNEQFF. The DNA of the CDR3 is TGCAGCGTGGTCTCGGTGGCAGGATCGGCGGGGGGGGGGGGCAATGAGCAGTTCTTC.

The chain carries TRBV12-3 or TRBV12-4 and TRBJ2-4; 11 bases are a match to TRBD2. V trimming: 6 bases; J trimming: 3 bases; junction bases outside the gene matches: 10. There are 17 residues in the CDR3. The CDR3 bases are TGTGCCAGCAGGGCGGGACTAGCGGAACTAGGCAAAAACATTCAGTACTTC. It encodes CASRAGLAELGKNIQYF.

This clonotype occurred many times. V gene TRBV24-1 combines with J gene TRBJ2-7, with TRBD1 as a possible D gene (5 bases). The V end was cut by 3 bases, the J end by 3 bases, with 17 bases between. CDR3 size: 16 residues. Germline values: CDR1 KGHDR, CDR2 SFDVKD. The CDR3 sequence is CATSDPRADTFYEQYF. Written as DNA, the CDR3 is TGTGCCACCAGTGATCCTCGGGCGGACACTTTCTACGAGCAGTACTTC.

This clonotype was observed many times. V is TRBV7-2 and J is TRBJ2-2; 8 positions agree with TRBD2. V was pared by 5 bases and J by 6 bases, with 14 bases of the junction left unmatched. The CDR3 runs 17 residues. The germline CDR1 and CDR2 sequences are SGHTA and FQGNSA. In nucleotides, the CDR3 is TGTGCCAGCAGCCCCACTAGCGGATCCTTTCACGCCGGGGAGCTGTTTTTT. This codes for CASSPTSGSFHAGELFF.

This clonotype has ten or more counts. The chain couples TRBV2 to TRBJ1-5; no clear D. This CDR3 has 15 amino acids. Germline CDR1 SNHLY, CDR2 FYNNEI. V gave up 3 bases and J gave up 4 bases, with 13 bases separating them. CDR3 sequence (DNA): TGTGCCAGCAGTGAGAGGGCCTTGGGGAATCAGCCCCAGCATTTT. This codes for CASSERALGNQPQHF.

The genes are TRBV20-1 and TRBJ1-5; D is possibly TRBD1 (5 bases). CDR3 length: 14 amino acids. V was cut by 0 bases and J by 6 bases, with 12 bases left in between. The V gene's germline CDR1 is DFQATT and CDR2 SNEGSKA (reference sequence). In DNA form, the CDR3 reads TGCAGTGCTAGAGATTGGGGGGGAGGTCAGCCCCAGCATTTT. It is translated as CSARDWGGGQPQHF.

This clonotype was counted only a few times. This rearrangement joins TRBV9 to TRBJ1-1, with D unresolved. V was cut by 4 bases and J by 5 bases, with 21 bases left in between. The germline V gene encodes CDR1 SGDLS and CDR2 YYNGEE. This CDR3 comprises 16 residues. The CDR3 DNA sequence: TGTGCCAGCAGCTCATCCTATCAGGTAGCGGGGACTGAAGCTTTCTTT. It encodes CASSSSYQVAGTEAFF. Together with reference TRBV9 and TRBJ1-1, the CDR3 gives the full variable domain: DSGVTQTPKHLITATGQRVTLRCSPRSGDLSVYWYQQSLDQGLQFLIQYYNGEERAKGNILERFSAQQFPDLHSELNLSSLELGDSALYFCASSSSYQVAGTEAFFGQGTRLTVV.

This clonotype was detected only a few times. The V and J genes are TRBV20-1 and TRBJ2-5; possibly TRBD2 for D (6 bases). Trimming left V 1 base short and J 3 bases short, with 15 bases between. CDR1 DFQATT and CDR2 SNEGSKA come from the germline V gene (reference sequence). The CDR3 length is 15 residues. CDR3 in DNA: TGCAGTGCTAGAGGCCTAAGACTAGTAGAAGAGACCCAGTACTTC. This encodes CSARGLRLVEETQYF.

With respect to this clonotype: The germline gene is not matched at one end of the junction; a read error may be the cause. The chain uses TRBV5-1 and TRBJ2-7; TRBD2 is a possible D gene (6 bases). The CDR3 runs to 13 residues. The V gene's germline CDR1 is SGHRS and CDR2 YFSETQ. The DNA of the CDR3 is TGCGCCAGCAGCTTCCATAGCGGCTACGGGCAGTACTTC. It encodes CASSFHSGYGQYF.

This clonotype was detected a few times. The gene calls are TRBV6-1 and TRBJ1-2, with D unclear. The CDR3 is made up of 14 amino acids. Per the germline V gene, CDR1 is MNHNS and CDR2 is SASEGT. V lost 4 bases to trimming and J lost 2 bases, with 11 bases between them. Here the CDR3 reads CASSGAGGNYGYTF. For the CDR3, the DNA is TGTGCCAGCAGTGGGGCCGGAGGGAACTATGGCTACACCTTC.

The rearrangement uses TRBV5-1 and TRBJ2-3, with 9 nucleotides matching TRBD1. J lost 5 bases, V lost 4 bases, and 11 bases had no gene match. CDR1 is SGHRS and CDR2 is YFSETQ in the germline V gene. There are 16 residues in the CDR3. The CDR3 protein is CASSETGTGWLDTQYF. As DNA, the CDR3 is TGCGCCAGCAGCGAGACCGGGACAGGGTGGTTAGATACGCAGTATTTT.

The CDR3 here is CASSVGGGGGSYEQYF. The DNA of the CDR3 is TGTGCCAGCAGCGTAGGAGGAGGGGGGGGCTCCTACGAGCAGTACTTC. The chain is built from TRBV9 and TRBJ2-7, with D tentatively TRBD2 (7 bases). The germline V and J ends were trimmed by 0 bases and 0 bases, with 13 bases remaining between them. This CDR3 has 16 residues. Germline V lookup: CDR1 SGDLS, CDR2 YYNGEE. Full variable domain (outside the CDR3, taken from reference TRBV9 and TRBJ2-7): DSGVTQTPKHLITATGQRVTLRCSPRSGDLSVYWYQQSLDQGLQFLIQYYNGEERAKGNILERFSAQQFPDLHSELNLSSLELGDSALYFCASSVGGGGGSYEQYFGPGTRLTVT.

This clonotype was seen many times. The gene calls are TRBV7-2 and TRBJ2-3, with D unresolved. Germline V gene sequence: CDR1 SGHTA, CDR2 FQGNSA. This CDR3 has 13 residues. V was shortened by 11 bases and J by 8 bases, with 20 bases between the two germline ends. CDR3 nucleotides: TGTGCCGCCAACCCGTCGGAGCGTGGTACGCAGTATTTT. Translation gives CAANPSERGTQYF.

The V gene is TRBV5-1, the J gene TRBJ2-2, with 8 bases identical to TRBD1. Germline assignment: CDR1 SGHRS and CDR2 YFSETQ. This CDR3 has 16 residues. V lost 2 bases to trimming and J lost 5 bases; unmatched junction nucleotides: 8. The CDR3 is CASSLDRGPRTGELFF. The DNA for the CDR3 is TGCGCCAGCAGCTTAGACAGGGGACCGAGGACCGGGGAGCTGTTTTTT.

This clonotype was observed a few times. This chain links TRBV10-3 with TRBJ1-1; 8 nucleotides line up with TRBD1. CDR3 length: 18 amino acids. Germline V CDR1 and CDR2: ENHRY, SYGVKD. The junction had 11 bases not matched to a gene; V was cut back by 2 bases and J by 0 bases. In DNA, the CDR3 is TGTGCCATCAGTGAGCCCGGACAGGGCCGGGTGATGAACACTGAAGCTTTCTTT. Its translation is CAISEPGQGRVMNTEAFF.

Of note for this clonotype: Mismatch with germline at one junction end may stem from a read error. V gene TRBV5-1 combines with J gene TRBJ2-7; the match to TRBD2 covers 15 bases. Germline loops: CDR1 SGHRS, CDR2 YFSETQ. The length of the CDR3 is 18 residues. The CDR3, as DNA: TGTGCCAGCAGCCGACCGGGACAGCGGACTAGCGGGAGGGACGAGCAGTACTTC. Its protein product is CASSRPGQRTSGRDEQYF.

The chain recombines TRBV7-8 with TRBJ1-5; D perhaps matches TRBD1 (6 bases). The CDR3 is made up of 15 amino acids. V was shortened by 1 base and J by 5 bases, with 12 bases between the two germline ends. Per germline, CDR1 SGHVS and CDR2 FQNEAQ. The CDR3, as DNA: TGTGCCAGCAGCTTAGGGGGGGGCGCCCATCAGCCCCAGCATTTT. The encoded protein is CASSLGGGAHQPQHF.

This clonotype was picked up many times. CDR3 loop: CASRDGGVDNEQFF. The CDR3 DNA sequence: TGTGCCAGCAGGGATGGAGGGGTAGACAATGAGCAGTTCTTC. The rearrangement links TRBV12-3 or TRBV12-4 to TRBJ2-1, with D maybe TRBD2 (6 bases). The CDR3 runs 14 residues. The V gene lost 6 bases and the J gene lost 5 bases, with 14 bases spanning the gap.

The chain combines TRBV19 with TRBJ2-7, with D unresolved. Trimming shortened V by 11 bases and J by 3 bases, and 17 bases separated the two germline ends. The germline V gene encodes CDR1 LNHDA and CDR2 SQIVND (reference sequence). The CDR3 runs 13 residues. This CDR3 is CAWTPGPNYEQYF. In DNA, the CDR3 is TGTGCCTGGACCCCCGGGCCCAACTACGAGCAGTACTTC.

V and J are TRBV27 and TRBJ1-1; D is uncertain. The CDR3 consists of 14 residues. Germline V CDR1 and CDR2: MNHEY, SMNVEV (reference sequence). Between the trimmed V and J ends, which lost 6 bases and 1 base, there was a span of 12 bases. The CDR3 loop reads CASSSDLGNTEAFF. DNA for the CDR3: TGTGCCAGCAGCTCGGACCTCGGGAACACTGAAGCTTTCTTT.

This clonotype occurred a few times. The chain is built from TRBV13 and TRBJ2-1; the match to TRBD2 covers 8 bases. The V gene's germline CDR1 is PRHDT and CDR2 FYEKMQ (reference sequence). The CDR3 sequence is 14 residues long. The V gene end was trimmed by 5 bases and the J gene end by 8 bases; junction bases not matched to a gene: 8. The DNA for the CDR3 is TGTGCCAGCAGCCTAAGAAGCGGGAGAGATGAGCAGTTCTTC. Residues: CASSLRSGRDEQFF.

V gene TRBV20-1 combines with J gene TRBJ2-1; possible D gene TRBD2, 6 bases. Germline V gene sequence: CDR1 DFQATT, CDR2 SNEGSKA (reference sequence). V lost 3 bases, J lost 1 base, and 16 bases lay in between. The CDR3 has 16 amino acids. As DNA, the CDR3 is TGCAGTGCTAGGGTACCGGAGGGCCGTTCCTACAATGAGCAGTTCTTC. Protein sequence: CSARVPEGRSYNEQFF.

Notes on this clonotype: This may be a read error: a much more frequent sequence differs by one nucleotide. The V gene is TRBV12-3 or TRBV12-4, the J gene TRBJ2-3; TRBD2 matches at 7 bases. This CDR3 has 15 amino acids. J lost 4 bases, V lost 8 bases, and 12 bases had no gene match. CDR3 bases: TGTGCCAGCGGGGCAGGCGGGAGTTTCGCAGATACGCAGTATTTT. It yields the protein CASGAGGSFADTQYF.